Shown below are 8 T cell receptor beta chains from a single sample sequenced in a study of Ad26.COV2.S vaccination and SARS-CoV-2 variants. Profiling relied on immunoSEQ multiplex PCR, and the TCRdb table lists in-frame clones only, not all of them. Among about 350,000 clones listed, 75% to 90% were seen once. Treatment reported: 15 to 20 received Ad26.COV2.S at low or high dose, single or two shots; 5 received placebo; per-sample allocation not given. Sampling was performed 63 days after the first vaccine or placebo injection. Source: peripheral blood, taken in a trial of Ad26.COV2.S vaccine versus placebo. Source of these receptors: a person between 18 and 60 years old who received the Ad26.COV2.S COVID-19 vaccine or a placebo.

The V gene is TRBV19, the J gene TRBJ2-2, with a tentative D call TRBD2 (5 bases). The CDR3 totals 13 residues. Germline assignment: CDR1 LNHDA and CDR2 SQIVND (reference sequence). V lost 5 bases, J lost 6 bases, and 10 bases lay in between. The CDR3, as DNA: TGTGCCAGTAGTGAACTCGGGGCCGGGGAGCTGTTTTTT. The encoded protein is CASSELGAGELFF.

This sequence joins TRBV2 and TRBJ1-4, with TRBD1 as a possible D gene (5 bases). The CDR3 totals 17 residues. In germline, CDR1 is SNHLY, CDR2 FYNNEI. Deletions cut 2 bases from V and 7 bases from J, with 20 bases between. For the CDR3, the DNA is TGTGCCAGCAGTGAACCTTCCGACAGAACCGCTAGTGAAAAACTGTTTTTT. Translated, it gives CASSEPSDRTASEKLFF. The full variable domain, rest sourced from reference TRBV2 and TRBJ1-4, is EPEVTQTPSHQVTQMGQEVILRCVPISNHLYFYWYRQILGQKVEFLVSFYNNEISEKSEIFDDQFSVERPDGSNFTLKIRSTKLEDSAMYFCASSEPSDRTASEKLFFGSGTQLSVL.

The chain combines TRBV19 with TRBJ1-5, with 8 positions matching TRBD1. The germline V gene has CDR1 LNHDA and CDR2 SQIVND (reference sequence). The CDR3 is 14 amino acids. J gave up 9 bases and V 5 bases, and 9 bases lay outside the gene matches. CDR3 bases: TGTGCCAGTAGTCAGAGACAGGGGAATTTGCCCCAGCATTTT. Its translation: CASSQRQGNLPQHF.

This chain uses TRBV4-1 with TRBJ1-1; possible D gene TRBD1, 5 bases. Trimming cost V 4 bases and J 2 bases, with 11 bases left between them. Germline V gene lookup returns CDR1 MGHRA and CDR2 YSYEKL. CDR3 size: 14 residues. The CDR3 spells CASSPQGANTEAFF. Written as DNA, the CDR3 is TGCGCCAGCAGCCCCCAGGGCGCCAACACTGAAGCTTTCTTT.

CDR3 region: CASRANTEAFF. The CDR3 DNA sequence: TGTGCCAGCAGGGCCAACACTGAAGCTTTCTTT. The J gene is TRBJ1-1, the V gene TRBV28; no clear D. The germline gives CDR1 MDHEN, CDR2 SYDVKM. Trimming pared 6 bases from V and 2 bases from J, leaving 4 bases between. The CDR3 covers 11 residues.

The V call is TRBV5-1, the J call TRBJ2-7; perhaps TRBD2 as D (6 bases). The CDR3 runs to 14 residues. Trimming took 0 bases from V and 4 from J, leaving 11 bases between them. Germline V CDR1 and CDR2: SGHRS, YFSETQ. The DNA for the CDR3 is TGCGCCAGCAGCTTGGCAGGGAGCGGGTACGAGCAGTACTTC. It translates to CASSLAGSGYEQYF.

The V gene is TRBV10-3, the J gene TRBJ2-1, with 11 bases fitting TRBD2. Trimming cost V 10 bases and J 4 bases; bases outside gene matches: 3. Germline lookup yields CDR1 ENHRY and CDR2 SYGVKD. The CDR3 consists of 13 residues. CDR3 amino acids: CATGTSGYNEQFF. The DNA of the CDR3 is TGTGCCACTGGGACTAGCGGTTACAATGAGCAGTTCTTC.

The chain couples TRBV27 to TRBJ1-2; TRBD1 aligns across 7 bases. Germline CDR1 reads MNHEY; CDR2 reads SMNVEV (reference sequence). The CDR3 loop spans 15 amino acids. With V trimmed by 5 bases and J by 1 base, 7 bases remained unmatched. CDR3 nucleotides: TGTGCCAGCAGTGCTCAGGGACAGCTTAACTATGGCTACACCTTC. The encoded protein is CASSAQGQLNYGYTF.